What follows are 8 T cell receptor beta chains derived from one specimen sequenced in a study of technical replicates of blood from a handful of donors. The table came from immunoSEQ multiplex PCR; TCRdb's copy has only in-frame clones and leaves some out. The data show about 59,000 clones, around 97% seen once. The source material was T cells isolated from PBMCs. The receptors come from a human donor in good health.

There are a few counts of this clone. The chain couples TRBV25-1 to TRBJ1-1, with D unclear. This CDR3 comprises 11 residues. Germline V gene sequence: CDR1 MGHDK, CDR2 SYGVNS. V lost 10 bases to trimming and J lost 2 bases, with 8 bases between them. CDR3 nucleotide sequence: TGTGCCACCAGGTTAAACACTGAAGCTTTCTTT. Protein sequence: CATRLNTEAFF.

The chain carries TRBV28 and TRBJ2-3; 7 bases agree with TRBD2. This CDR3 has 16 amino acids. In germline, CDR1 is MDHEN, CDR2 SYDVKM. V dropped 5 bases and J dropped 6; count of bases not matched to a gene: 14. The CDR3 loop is CASSPSRASGVDTQYF. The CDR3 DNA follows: TGTGCCAGCAGTCCCTCCCGGGCTAGCGGCGTGGATACGCAGTATTTT.

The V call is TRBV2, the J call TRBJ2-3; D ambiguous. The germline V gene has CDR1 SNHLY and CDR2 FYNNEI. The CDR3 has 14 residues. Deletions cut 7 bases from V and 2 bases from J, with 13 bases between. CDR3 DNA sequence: TGTGCCAGCACCCTGACACCGTACACAGATACGCAGTATTTT. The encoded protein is CASTLTPYTDTQYF.

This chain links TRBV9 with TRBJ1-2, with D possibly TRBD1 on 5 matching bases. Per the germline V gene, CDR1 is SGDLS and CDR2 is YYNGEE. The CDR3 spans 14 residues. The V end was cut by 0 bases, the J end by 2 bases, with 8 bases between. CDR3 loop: CASSVGGGNYGYTF. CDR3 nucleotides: TGTGCCAGCAGCGTAGGGGGGGGGAACTATGGCTACACCTTC. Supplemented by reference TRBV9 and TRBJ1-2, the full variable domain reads DSGVTQTPKHLITATGQRVTLRCSPRSGDLSVYWYQQSLDQGLQFLIQYYNGEERAKGNILERFSAQQFPDLHSELNLSSLELGDSALYFCASSVGGGNYGYTFGSGTRLTVV.

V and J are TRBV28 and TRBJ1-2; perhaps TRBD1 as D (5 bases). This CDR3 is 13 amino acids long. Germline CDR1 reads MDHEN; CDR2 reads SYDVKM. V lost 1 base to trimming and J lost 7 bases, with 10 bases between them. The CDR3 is CASSLYSRVGYTF. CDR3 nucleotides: TGTGCCAGCAGTTTATATAGCAGGGTTGGCTACACCTTC.

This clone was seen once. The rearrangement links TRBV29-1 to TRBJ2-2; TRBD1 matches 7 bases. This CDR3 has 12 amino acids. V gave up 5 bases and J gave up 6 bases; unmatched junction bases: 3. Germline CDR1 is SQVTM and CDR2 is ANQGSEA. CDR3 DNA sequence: TGCAGCGTTACGACAGGGCCCGGGGAGCTGTTTTTT. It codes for CSVTTGPGELFF.

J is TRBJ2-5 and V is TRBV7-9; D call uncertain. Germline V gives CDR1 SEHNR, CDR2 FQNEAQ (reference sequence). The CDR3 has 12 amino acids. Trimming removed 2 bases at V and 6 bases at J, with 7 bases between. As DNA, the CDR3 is TGTGCCAGCAGCTTAAAGGAGAAGACCCAGTACTTC. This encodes CASSLKEKTQYF.

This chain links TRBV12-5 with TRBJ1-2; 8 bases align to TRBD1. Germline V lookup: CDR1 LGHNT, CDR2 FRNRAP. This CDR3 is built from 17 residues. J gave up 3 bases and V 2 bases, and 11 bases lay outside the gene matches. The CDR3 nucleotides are TGTGCTAGTGGTTTGCCCCATAAACAGGGGGGAGACTATGGCTACACCTTC. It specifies CASGLPHKQGGDYGYTF.